What follows are 22 T cell receptor beta chains derived from one specimen sequenced in a study of T cells in Graves' hyperthyroidism and ophthalmopathy. What was amplified from RNA transcripts were TCR beta CDR3 regions. An initial round of RT-PCR targeting the TCR CDR3 relied on the HTBI primer set. Each CDR3 protein gets one entry after TCRdb re-called the multiplex PCR reads with MiXCR. The sample consists of 300,000 to 350,000 distinct CDR3 sequences, approximately 18% of them appearing once. The sample comprised blood. All receptors derive from a woman between 40 and 55 years old with Graves' ophthalmopathy.

The V and J genes are TRBV3-1 and TRBJ2-5; no firm D call. In germline, CDR1 is LGHDT, CDR2 YNNKEL (reference sequence). The CDR3 consists of 12 residues. V was cut by 1 base and J by 6 bases, with 6 bases left in between. CDR3 coding DNA: TGTGCCAGCAGCCAAGGGAAGAAGACCCAGTACTTC. This gives the protein CASSQGKKTQYF.

This clonotype turned up a few times. The genes are TRBV4-3 and TRBJ1-2; 8 positions match TRBD1. The V gene end was trimmed by 0 bases and the J gene end by 7 bases; junction bases not matched to a gene: 10. This CDR3 is built from 16 residues. The germline gives CDR1 LGHNA, CDR2 YSLEER. The CDR3 spells CASSQDFQDRASGYTF. In DNA, the CDR3 is TGCGCCAGCAGCCAAGATTTTCAGGACAGGGCTTCTGGCTACACCTTC.

This clonotype was observed many times. The chain has TRBV6-5 and TRBJ2-4; 8 bases are a match to TRBD2. With V trimmed by 8 bases and J by 8 bases, 8 bases remained unmatched. Germline-derived CDR1 and CDR2 are MNHEY and SVGAGI. The CDR3 extends over 13 amino acids. The CDR3 nucleotides are TGTGCCAGCCGGGAGGGGGTTTTAGACATTCAGTACTTC. Its protein is CASREGVLDIQYF.

V gene TRBV12-3 or TRBV12-4 combines with J gene TRBJ2-5; possible D gene TRBD2, 7 bases. Between the trimmed V and J ends, which lost 3 bases and 1 base, there was a span of 15 bases. The CDR3 sequence is 16 residues long. The CDR3 here is CASSFSGRGRQETQYF. As DNA, the CDR3 is TGTGCCAGCAGTTTCTCGGGGCGGGGGCGCCAAGAGACCCAGTACTTC.

This clonotype was seen at least ten times. The gene calls are TRBV6-5 and TRBJ2-2, with 7 positions matching TRBD1. Trimming removed 1 base from V and 5 bases from J; junction bases left unmatched: 10. CDR3 length: 17 residues. Germline-derived CDR1 and CDR2 are MNHEY and SVGAGI. The DNA for the CDR3 is TGTGCCAGCAGTTACTGGTCTTCCGGGACAGCTACCGGGGAGCTGTTTTTT. Translated: CASSYWSSGTATGELFF.

This clonotype was recorded many times. The rearrangement joins TRBV28 to TRBJ2-7; 8 bases agree with TRBD2. This CDR3 has 15 amino acids. The germline CDR1 and CDR2 sequences are MDHEN and SYDVKM. With V trimmed by 2 bases and J by 3 bases, 6 bases remained unmatched. The CDR3 sequence: CASSLPGLVVYEQYF. The CDR3 nucleotides read TGTGCCAGCAGTTTACCGGGACTAGTAGTCTACGAGCAGTACTTC.

The table lists this clonotype with many counts. This chain uses TRBV27 with TRBJ2-4, with 16 positions matching TRBD2. There are 21 residues in the CDR3. Germline trimming cut 8 bases from V and 3 bases from J; bases unmatched to any gene: 19. In germline, CDR1 is MNHEY, CDR2 SMNVEV (reference sequence). CDR3 loop: CASHARVGLAGGPGVKNIQYF. The CDR3 nucleotides read TGTGCCAGCCATGCCAGAGTGGGACTAGCGGGAGGGCCGGGGGTCAAAAACATTCAGTACTTC.

This clonotype was found many times. The chain couples TRBV6-2 or TRBV6-3 to TRBJ2-7; D gene ambiguous. From germline, CDR1 is MNHEY and CDR2 SVGEGT. The CDR3 loop spans 12 amino acids. V shed 10 bases and J shed 3 bases, with 13 bases lying between them. The CDR3 nucleotides read TGTGCCAATGGGCGGAGCGACTACGAGCAGTACTTC. This codes for CANGRSDYEQYF.

This clonotype was counted many times. The chain links TRBV20-1 to TRBJ2-5, with TRBD1 matching over 8 bases. V gave up 5 bases and J gave up 2 bases; unmatched junction bases: 10. Germline-derived CDR1 and CDR2 are DFQATT and SNEGSKA (reference sequence). The CDR3 length is 15 residues. CDR3 DNA: TGCAGTGCTGGGCCCTCCAGGGGGCTACAAGAGACCCAGTACTTC. It codes for CSAGPSRGLQETQYF.

With regard to this clonotype: Germline is not matched at one junction end, which may reflect a read error. The CDR3: CASSEEGSNQPQPF. The CDR3 DNA reads as TGTGCCAGCAGTGAAGAAGGTAGCAATCAGCCCCAGCCTTTT. The chain joins TRBV6-1 to TRBJ1-5; the D is unclear. Germline V gene lookup returns CDR1 MNHNS and CDR2 SASEGT. This CDR3 region has 14 residues.

This clonotype is a singleton in its sample. CDR3 sequence: CASSFAIAGGETQYF. DNA for the CDR3: TGTGCCAGCAGTTTTGCCATAGCGGGTGGGGAGACCCAGTACTTC. The chain carries TRBV28 and TRBJ2-5; 7 bases line up with TRBD2. Germline values: CDR1 MDHEN, CDR2 SYDVKM. This CDR3 has 15 residues. J lost 5 bases, V lost 3 bases, and 9 bases had no gene match.

This clonotype was observed at least ten times. The chain joins TRBV6-1 to TRBJ2-2; 10 bases align to TRBD1. This CDR3 is 15 amino acids long. V shed 11 bases, J shed 4 bases, and the junction held 10 bases outside the gene matches. CDR1 MNHNS and CDR2 SASEGT come from the germline V gene. This chain's CDR3 is CAANPGQGTTGELFF. The CDR3 DNA follows: TGTGCCGCAAATCCGGGACAGGGGACCACCGGGGAGCTGTTTTTT.

This clonotype was seen ten or more times. Mismatch with germline at one junction end may stem from a read error. This chain connects TRBV5-1 to TRBJ2-7; D unresolved. CDR1 is SGHRS, CDR2 YFSETQ, per germline. The CDR3 spans 13 residues. The CDR3 loop is CASSLDGTYEQYF. The CDR3 coding sequence is TGTGCCAGCAGCTTAGATGGGACCTACGAGCAGTACTTC.

This sequence joins TRBV5-6 and TRBJ1-6; TRBD1 aligns across 8 bases. The ends lost 2 bases at V and 4 bases at J; junction bases unmatched: 2. The CDR3 contains 15 residues. Germline V gene sequence: CDR1 SGHDT, CDR2 YYEEEE. In DNA form, the CDR3 reads TGTGCCAGCAGCTTCACAGGGGGGTATAATTCACCCCTCCACTTT. This gives the protein CASSFTGGYNSPLHF.

This clonotype was seen at least ten times. The rearrangement links TRBV6-1 to TRBJ2-5; D gene ambiguous. The V end was cut by 5 bases, the J end by 6 bases, with 10 bases between. CDR1 is MNHNS, CDR2 SASEGT, per germline. The CDR3 runs to 12 residues. In DNA, the CDR3 is TGTGCCAGCAGTCGTGACCTTAAGACCCAGTACTTC. This sequence encodes CASSRDLKTQYF.

This clonotype was counted at least ten times. This sequence joins TRBV19 and TRBJ2-7, with D uncertain. CDR1 is LNHDA and CDR2 is SQIVND in the germline V gene (reference sequence). The CDR3 extends over 14 amino acids. V lost 4 bases and J 0 bases, leaving 10 bases between the germline ends. CDR3 coding DNA: TGTGCCAGTAGTACGACACTGAGCTCCTACGAGCAGTACTTC. It translates to CASSTTLSSYEQYF.

This clonotype was picked up a small number of times. The chain recombines TRBV11-2 with TRBJ1-1, with D possibly being TRBD1 (6 bases). The V gene lost 5 bases and the J gene lost 14 bases, with 18 bases spanning the gap. The CDR3 has 12 amino acids. The germline V gene encodes CDR1 SGHAT and CDR2 FQNNGV. The CDR3 here is CASSTGTGRRFF. As DNA, the CDR3 is TGTGCCAGCAGCACAGGGACGGGAAGGCGGTTCTTT.

Ten or more counts support this clonotype. The genes are TRBV15 and TRBJ1-5; D perhaps matches TRBD1 (5 bases). The CDR3 runs to 15 residues. Germline-derived CDR1 and CDR2 are LNHNV and YYDKDF (reference sequence). Trimming stripped 1 base from V and 0 bases from J, with 7 bases between. The chain's CDR3 is CATSRGGNSNQPQHF. The CDR3 coding sequence is TGTGCCACCAGCAGAGGGGGGAATAGCAATCAGCCCCAGCATTTT.

This clonotype was detected a few times. This chain uses TRBV12-3 or TRBV12-4 with TRBJ2-3; 11 positions match TRBD2. This CDR3 comprises 19 residues. With V trimmed by 2 bases and J by 0 bases, 10 bases remained unmatched. Here the CDR3 DNA reads TGTGCCAGCAGTTTAAGACCCGGGACTAGCGGTACTAGCACAGATACGCAGTATTTT. This translates into CASSLRPGTSGTSTDTQYF.

This clonotype occurred many times. The rearrangement links TRBV6-5 to TRBJ2-7; a weak D match, TRBD1 (5 bases). This CDR3 comprises 15 residues. In germline, CDR1 is MNHEY, CDR2 SVGAGI. V dropped 0 bases and J dropped 2 bases, with 11 bases sitting between them. The chain's CDR3 is CASSYSRQPPYEQYF. In DNA, the CDR3 is TGTGCCAGCAGTTACTCAAGACAGCCTCCCTACGAGCAGTACTTC.

The J gene is TRBJ2-7, the V gene TRBV6-1; 7 nucleotides align to TRBD2. The V segment lost 7 bases and the J segment 4 bases; nucleotides outside the gene matches: 10. The CDR3 spans 14 residues. Germline CDR1 and CDR2: MNHNS and SASEGT. CDR3 in amino acids: CASIPSGNRYEQYF. The CDR3 DNA sequence: TGTGCCAGCATTCCAAGCGGGAATCGGTACGAGCAGTACTTC.

Comment on this clonotype: This may come from a read error, since a much larger clone is one base off. The rearrangement links TRBV4-3 to TRBJ1-2; weak D call: TRBD1 (5 bases). The length of the CDR3 is 15 residues. The germline V and J ends were trimmed by 1 base and 3 bases, with 12 bases remaining between them. CDR1 is LGHNA, CDR2 YSLEER, per germline. The CDR3: CASSQGRGGYYGYTF. CDR3 DNA sequence: TGCGCCAGCAGCCAAGGTCGGGGCGGATACTATGGCTACACCTTC.